These 21 T cell receptor beta chains were sequenced from one sample in a study of T-cell reconstitution after alpha-beta-depleted transplantation in children. Unique molecular identifiers were incorporated when the TCRbeta library was constructed. TCRdb re-derived calls from the PCR reads in MiXCR, one entry per CDR3 protein. The sample lists 550,000 to 600,000 distinct CDR3 sequences, roughly 23% seen once, with less than 15% in the top ten. This specimen consisted of PBMCs, mostly from graft donor cells, obtained 360 days after TCRalphabeta/CD19-depleted stem cell transplant. All receptors derive from a boy younger than two who had a stem cell transplant for acute myeloid leukemia, so the T cells may come from the graft donor.

This clonotype showed up many times. The chain links TRBV20-1 to TRBJ1-5, with 7 bases identical to TRBD1. The CDR3 contains 14 residues. With 2 bases clipped from V and 3 bases from J, the junction kept 4 bases outside the gene matches. Per germline, CDR1 DFQATT and CDR2 SNEGSKA (reference sequence). The CDR3 region has the DNA TGCAGTGCTAGACACGACAGGGTCAATCAGCCCCAGCATTTT. Translating it yields CSARHDRVNQPQHF.

Details on this clonotype: The conserved closing phenylalanine or tryptophan is absent in this CDR3, likely reflecting a read error. V gene TRBV12-3 or TRBV12-4 combines with J gene TRBJ1-1; D may be TRBD1 (6 bases). The V end lost 5 bases, the J end lost 0 bases, and 13 bases lay between the germline ends. CDR3 length: 15 amino acids. This chain's CDR3 is CASSPQGPMNTEAFL. The DNA for the CDR3 is TGTGCCAGCAGTCCTCAGGGGCCTATGAACACTGAAGCTTTCTTA.

This clonotype was seen a few times. The V gene is TRBV20-1, the J gene TRBJ2-3; D could derive from TRBD1 or TRBD2 (5 bases each). Germline V gives CDR1 DFQATT, CDR2 SNEGSKA (reference sequence). CDR3 length equals 15 residues. Trimming removed 6 bases from V and 2 bases from J, with 18 bases in between. The CDR3 coding sequence is TGCAGTGCCCCGCCCGGGATCAGGGACACAGATACGCAGTATTTT. It encodes CSAPPGIRDTDTQYF.

V and J are TRBV6-1 and TRBJ1-2; D remains unclear. Trimming pared 2 bases from V and 5 bases from J, leaving 12 bases between. Germline CDR1 MNHNS, CDR2 SASEGT. This CDR3 is 14 amino acids long. This CDR3 reads CASSEPGWGYGYTF. Written as DNA, the CDR3 is TGTGCCAGCAGTGAACCGGGGTGGGGTTATGGCTACACCTTC.

This clonotype was detected only a few times. The chain has TRBV6-5 and TRBJ1-1; D gene unclear. The CDR3 runs to 11 residues. Germline V lookup: CDR1 MNHEY, CDR2 SVGAGI. Trimming left V 8 bases short and J 3 bases short, with 7 bases between. Written as DNA, the CDR3 is TGTGCCAGCGGATTTTACACTGAAGCTTTCTTT. It yields the protein CASGFYTEAFF.

Many counts were recorded for this clonotype. This chain uses TRBV20-1 with TRBJ2-5; D is perhaps TRBD1 (6 bases). Deletions cut 3 bases from V and 8 bases from J, with 10 bases between. Germline CDR1 DFQATT, CDR2 SNEGSKA (reference sequence). The CDR3 contains 11 residues. CDR3 residues: CSASRGYTQYF. CDR3 in DNA: TGCAGTGCTAGTAGGGGGTACACCCAGTACTTC.

A few counts support this clonotype. This sequence joins TRBV20-1 and TRBJ1-2; 8 positions match TRBD1. The V segment lost 6 bases and the J segment 5 bases; nucleotides outside the gene matches: 8. CDR3 length: 13 amino acids. Germline CDR1 reads DFQATT; CDR2 reads SNEGSKA (reference sequence). The CDR3 here is CSAPPGQVYGYTF. The DNA of the CDR3 is TGCAGTGCCCCGCCGGGACAGGTATATGGCTACACCTTC.

This clonotype was seen only a few times. The V and J genes are TRBV20-1 and TRBJ2-1; 12 bases line up with TRBD2. The J segment lost 0 bases and the V segment lost 8 bases, leaving 5 bases of the junction unmatched. The CDR3 contains 15 residues. The germline CDR1 and CDR2 sequences are DFQATT and SNEGSKA (reference sequence). The CDR3 loop reads CSILAGGSSYNEQFF. The CDR3 DNA follows: TGCAGTATCCTAGCGGGGGGGAGCTCCTACAATGAGCAGTTCTTC.

The V and J genes are TRBV13 and TRBJ1-1; possible D gene TRBD1, 5 bases. CDR1 is PRHDT and CDR2 is FYEKMQ in the germline V gene (reference sequence). This CDR3 has 14 amino acids. V gave up 7 bases and J gave up 3 bases, with 15 bases separating them. For the CDR3, the DNA is TGTGCCAGCACCAGAACAGGAGCTCACACTGAAGCTTTCTTT. Its translation is CASTRTGAHTEAFF.

This clonotype was observed at least ten times. This chain links TRBV11-2 with TRBJ2-5; 11 bases fit TRBD2. J was trimmed by 3 bases and V by 3 bases; bases with no gene match: 3. The CDR3 contains 15 residues. Germline V gene sequence: CDR1 SGHAT, CDR2 FQNNGV. The chain's CDR3 is CASSLTSGVKETQYF. The CDR3 DNA reads TGTGCCAGCAGCTTGACTAGCGGGGTTAAAGAGACCCAGTACTTC.

This clonotype was observed at least ten times. The chain has TRBV6-6 and TRBJ2-2, with D uncertain. CDR1 and CDR2 from the germline V gene are MNHNY and SVGAGI (reference sequence). V was pared by 7 bases and J by 5 bases, with 11 bases between. The length of the CDR3 is 13 residues. The CDR3 DNA sequence: TGTGCCAGCAAACTCTCGGGTACCGGGGAGCTGTTTTTT. This translates into CASKLSGTGELFF.

There are a few counts of this clonotype. The chain combines TRBV24-1 with TRBJ2-2, with D hard to call. Germline CDR1 reads KGHDR; CDR2 reads SFDVKD. The CDR3 sequence is 12 residues long. V was trimmed by 4 bases and J by 4 bases, leaving 3 bases between them. The CDR3 bases are TGTGCCACCAGTGACGGCACCGGGGAGCTGTTTTTT. Protein product: CATSDGTGELFF.

The table lists this clonotype with a few counts. The chain is built from TRBV4-1 and TRBJ1-6; 9 nucleotides align to TRBD1. The germline CDR1 and CDR2 sequences are MGHRA and YSYEKL. Unmatched junction bases numbered 11, after V lost 5 bases and J lost 9 bases. The CDR3 length is 16 residues. The CDR3 coding sequence is TGCGCCAGCAGCGAAAGGACACAGGGGGCAAGTTCACCCCTCCACTTT. Translating gives CASSERTQGASSPLHF.

This clonotype was seen many times. The V call is TRBV6-4, the J call TRBJ2-3; D might be TRBD2 (5 bases). Per the germline V gene, CDR1 is MRHNA and CDR2 is SNTAGT. The V end was cut by 3 bases, the J end by 6 bases, with 10 bases between. CDR3 length: 13 residues. The CDR3 reads CASSEGLDDTQYF. In nucleotides, the CDR3 is TGTGCCAGCAGTGAAGGACTTGACGATACGCAGTATTTT.

This clonotype was counted a few times. The V gene is TRBV29-1, the J gene TRBJ2-1; D remains ambiguous. CDR1 is SQVTM, CDR2 ANQGSEA, per germline. Trimming left V 4 bases short and J 5 bases short, with 24 bases between. CDR3 length: 17 residues. CDR3 residues: CSVAGLSVRASHNEQFF. The CDR3 DNA reads TGCAGCGTTGCCGGATTAAGCGTTCGAGCTTCCCACAATGAGCAGTTCTTC.

DNA for the CDR3: TGTGCCAGCAGTTACGGCCCAGGGGGCCATGAGCAGTTCTTC. Translation: CASSYGPGGHEQFF. The J gene is TRBJ2-1, the V gene TRBV6-2 or TRBV6-3; 8 bases fit TRBD1. V shed 2 bases, J shed 8 bases, and the junction held 5 bases outside the gene matches. Germline assignment: CDR1 MNHEY and CDR2 SVGEGT. There are 14 residues in the CDR3.

The chain carries TRBV9 and TRBJ1-2; D might be TRBD1 (6 bases). V lost 1 base and J lost 3, with 10 bases in between. There are 14 residues in the CDR3. Per the germline V gene, CDR1 is SGDLS and CDR2 is YYNGEE. The CDR3 DNA is TGTGCCAGCAGCGTACGAGCAGGGGACTATGGCTACACCTTC. Residues: CASSVRAGDYGYTF.

This clonotype was counted only a few times. The chain is built from TRBV12-3 or TRBV12-4 and TRBJ2-2, with 10 bases lining up with TRBD2. CDR3 size: 17 residues. After removal of 9 bases from V and 3 bases from J, the junction contained 13 bases not matched to a gene. The CDR3 region is CASSGGPSGGYTGELFF. CDR3 DNA sequence: TGTGCCAGTTCCGGCGGTCCTAGCGGGGGCTACACCGGGGAGCTGTTTTTT.

This clonotype was counted many times. The CDR3 protein is CASSHSGANTGELFF. For the CDR3, the DNA is TGTGCCAGCAGCCATAGCGGCGCGAACACCGGGGAGCTGTTTTTT. The rearrangement joins TRBV27 to TRBJ2-2; D may be TRBD2 (6 bases). Trimming pared 6 bases from V and 0 bases from J, leaving 11 bases between. This CDR3 has 15 residues. CDR1 and CDR2 (germline): MNHEY, SMNVEV (reference sequence).

This clonotype was observed a few times. The genes are TRBV5-1 and TRBJ1-6; possible D gene TRBD1, 6 bases. CDR1 SGHRS and CDR2 YFSETQ come from the germline V gene. This CDR3 comprises 14 residues. Between the trimmed V and J ends, which lost 0 bases and 8 bases, there was a span of 9 bases. DNA of the CDR3: TGCGCCAGCAGCTTGGAGACAGGCCATTCACCCCTCCACTTT. This codes for CASSLETGHSPLHF.

This clonotype occurred a few times. In DNA, the CDR3 is TGTGCCAGCAGTTTAGGGACAACTAATGAAAAACTGTTTTTT. It codes for CASSLGTTNEKLFF. The chain uses TRBV12-3 or TRBV12-4 and TRBJ1-4; D not resolved. V was cut by 1 base and J by 0 bases, with 3 bases left in between. CDR3 length: 14 residues.